The 30 T cell receptor beta chains below come from one sample, sequenced in a study of blood T cell repertoires in COVID-19. Clones were sequenced by immunoSEQ multiplex PCR, and TCRdb holds only the in-frame ones, with some missing. Of about 160,000 clones in the sample, roughly 84% were seen once. What was sequenced was peripheral blood. Source of these receptors: a woman aged 55-70 years with acute or convalescent COVID-19.

The chain uses TRBV6-5 and TRBJ2-7, with unresolved D. The CDR3 is 15 amino acids. Germline V gene sequence: CDR1 MNHEY, CDR2 SVGAGI. Trimming pared 8 bases from V and 0 bases from J, leaving 17 bases between. The CDR3: CASSTRGLSSYEQYF. CDR3 DNA: TGTGCCAGCTCCACCCGCGGTTTGAGCTCCTACGAGCAGTACTTC.

The gene calls are TRBV29-1 and TRBJ1-5; D uncertain. V lost 6 bases and J 0 bases, leaving 9 bases between the germline ends. CDR1 is SQVTM and CDR2 is ANQGSEA in the germline V gene. CDR3 length equals 13 residues. DNA of the CDR3: TGCAGCGTGAGAGAGAATAGCAATCAGCCCCAGCATTTT. It yields the protein CSVRENSNQPQHF. The entire variable domain, with the rest obtained from reference TRBV29-1 and TRBJ1-5, is as follows: SAVISQKPSRDICQRGTSLTIQCQVDSQVTMMFWYRQQPGQSLTLIATANQGSEATYESGFVIDKFPISRPNLTFSTLTVSNMSPEDSSIYLCSVRENSNQPQHFGDGTRLSIL.

The chain carries TRBV19 and TRBJ1-2; 8 bases agree with TRBD1. Looked up from germline, CDR1 is LNHDA and CDR2 is SQIVND (reference sequence). Trimming cost V 6 bases and J 4 bases; bases outside gene matches: 1. This CDR3 spans 12 amino acids. The CDR3 reads CASRDRAYGYTF. CDR3 nucleotide sequence: TGTGCCAGTAGGGACAGGGCCTATGGCTACACCTTC.

The gene calls are TRBV5-1 and TRBJ2-3, with TRBD2 as a possible D gene (6 bases). The V and J ends lost 0 bases and 1 base respectively, with 12 bases between them. Germline V lookup: CDR1 SGHRS, CDR2 YFSETQ. The CDR3 sequence is 16 residues long. CDR3 nucleotides: TGCGCCAGCAGCTTGGCCCTGGGGGGTGGCACAGATACGCAGTATTTT. Translated, it gives CASSLALGGGTDTQYF.

V and J are TRBV28 and TRBJ2-4; 7 bases map to TRBD1. With V trimmed by 1 base and J by 1 base, 10 bases remained unmatched. Germline V gene lookup returns CDR1 MDHEN and CDR2 SYDVKM. The length of the CDR3 is 18 residues. The CDR3 sequence is CASSLLGQQKLAKNIQYF. The CDR3 bases are TGTGCCAGCAGTTTATTGGGACAGCAAAAACTGGCCAAAAACATTCAGTACTTC.

The chain recombines TRBV20-1 with TRBJ1-3, with unresolved D. V dropped 3 bases and J dropped 0 bases, with 9 bases sitting between them. This CDR3 has 14 amino acids. Germline CDR1 DFQATT, CDR2 SNEGSKA (reference sequence). The CDR3 loop is CSASNSYSGNTIYF. The CDR3 DNA is TGCAGTGCTAGTAATAGTTACTCTGGAAACACCATATATTTT.

This chain links TRBV2 with TRBJ2-7, with 8 bases that match TRBD1. The germline gives CDR1 SNHLY, CDR2 FYNNEI. The CDR3 contains 15 residues. Germline trimming cut 6 bases from V and 7 bases from J; bases unmatched to any gene: 14. In DNA, the CDR3 is TGTGCCAGCAGCTTGAGGGGGCAGGGGGCCCCTGAGCAGTACTTC. This codes for CASSLRGQGAPEQYF.

The V call is TRBV5-1, the J call TRBJ1-2, with TRBD1 matching over 12 bases. This CDR3 contains 14 residues. Per the germline V gene, CDR1 is SGHRS and CDR2 is YFSETQ. V shed 5 bases, J shed 7 bases, and the junction held 6 bases outside the gene matches. CDR3 nucleotides: TGCGCCAGCAGTCCCGGGACAGGGGGCCCTGGCTACACCTTC. It yields the protein CASSPGTGGPGYTF.

A single count supports this clone. This chain joins TRBV7-9 and TRBJ2-2; D perhaps matches TRBD1 (6 bases). Germline V gives CDR1 SEHNR, CDR2 FQNEAQ (reference sequence). V was shortened by 8 bases and J by 6 bases, with 25 bases between the two germline ends. CDR3 length: 17 residues. In DNA, the CDR3 is TGTGCCAGCTCGAAGATGTGGCAGGGGATGGGTGCCGGGGAGCTGTTTTTT. It yields the protein CASSKMWQGMGAGELFF.

This clone was counted a single time. The rearrangement uses TRBV5-1 and TRBJ2-7; D not resolved. The V gene's germline CDR1 is SGHRS and CDR2 YFSETQ. The V end was cut by 1 base, the J end by 1 base, with 9 bases between. The CDR3 runs 14 residues. The CDR3, as DNA: TGCGCCAGCAGCTTGCTTGGCCCGTCCTACGAGCAGTACTTC. Protein: CASSLLGPSYEQYF.

The chain employs TRBV12-2 and TRBJ2-7; the listed D gene, TRBD2, was not tested against the DNA. TRBV12-2 is described as a pseudogene. The CDR3 contains 16 residues. CDR3 residues: CASRLAPVRGRNEQYF. The CDR3 region has the DNA TGTGCAAGTCGCTTAGCTCCCGTGCGGGGGAGAAACGAGCAGTACTTC.

The chain links TRBV10-2 to TRBJ1-6; no definite D call. The germline gives CDR1 WSHSY, CDR2 SAAADI. V was cut by 2 bases and J by 9 bases, with 11 bases left in between. This CDR3 contains 14 residues. The CDR3 bases are TGCGCCAGCAGTGAGAGCGGTAGCGGTTCACCCCTCCACTTT. Encoded protein: CASSESGSGSPLHF.

The rearrangement links TRBV6-2 or TRBV6-3 to TRBJ2-7; TRBD2 matches at 10 bases. The CDR3 spans 15 residues. V was pared by 6 bases and J by 1 base, with 6 bases of the junction left unmatched. Per germline, CDR1 MNHEY and CDR2 SVGEGT. This chain's CDR3 is CASSSTSGVSYEQYF. Here the CDR3 DNA reads TGTGCCAGCAGCTCCACTAGCGGGGTGTCCTACGAGCAGTACTTC.

The sample holds a few counts of this clone. The chain uses TRBV7-2 and TRBJ2-7, with D possibly TRBD1 on 6 matching bases. Trimming took 1 base from V and 9 from J, leaving 19 bases between them. The CDR3 length is 15 residues. Germline CDR1 and CDR2: SGHTA and FQGNSA. CDR3 in amino acids: CASSLDGTKPLGQYF. Written as DNA, the CDR3 is TGTGCCAGCAGCTTAGACGGGACAAAACCCCTCGGGCAGTACTTC.

This sequence joins TRBV5-6 and TRBJ1-2; 8 bases line up with TRBD1. Germline V gene lookup returns CDR1 SGHDT and CDR2 YYEEEE. The CDR3 contains 13 residues. V lost 3 bases and J lost 6; bases outside the gene matches: 4. The CDR3 DNA reads as TGTGCCAGCAGCTCGACAGGGGTAGATGGCTACACCTTC. Protein: CASSSTGVDGYTF.

The chain combines TRBV29-1 with TRBJ2-2, with D possibly being TRBD1 (7 bases). The CDR3 covers 15 residues. CDR1 and CDR2 (germline): SQVTM, ANQGSEA. V lost 7 bases, J lost 3 bases, and 18 bases lay in between. CDR3 in DNA: TGCAGCGCCAAAGGGGGCCCGGGGGACACCGGGGAGCTGTTTTTT. Translated: CSAKGGPGDTGELFF.

This clone has a single count. This chain connects TRBV6-5 to TRBJ1-1; TRBD1 aligns across 8 bases. V shed 4 bases and J 11 bases; nucleotides not matched to a gene: 3. The CDR3 totals 11 residues. Looked up from germline, CDR1 is MNHEY and CDR2 is SVGAGI. The CDR3 DNA follows: TGTGCCAGCAGTTCGGACAGGGTTGCTTTCTTT. It encodes CASSSDRVAFF.

The V call is TRBV6-5, the J call TRBJ1-1; 11 bases line up with TRBD1. CDR1 MNHEY and CDR2 SVGAGI come from the germline V gene. V dropped 8 bases and J dropped 2; count of bases not matched to a gene: 7. The CDR3 loop spans 15 amino acids. The CDR3, as DNA: TGTGCCAGCTACGGACAGGGGGCTGGTAACACTGAAGCTTTCTTT. Translated, it gives CASYGQGAGNTEAFF.

The chain couples TRBV29-1 to TRBJ2-3; 12 bases fit TRBD1. From germline, CDR1 is SQVTM and CDR2 ANQGSEA. The CDR3 is 14 amino acids. V lost 7 bases and J lost 4; bases outside the gene matches: 6. CDR3 sequence reads: CSARDRGRPDTQYF. CDR3 nucleotides: TGCAGCGCTCGGGACAGGGGGCGGCCAGATACGCAGTATTTT.

V and J are TRBV6-2 or TRBV6-3 and TRBJ1-2; D remains unclear. Germline loops: CDR1 MNHEY, CDR2 SVGEGT. V gave up 2 bases and J gave up 1 base, with 11 bases separating them. The CDR3 is made up of 15 amino acids. The CDR3 nucleotides are TGTGCCAGCAGTTACGGCAACATGGTTAACTATGGCTACACCTTC. It specifies CASSYGNMVNYGYTF.

The CDR3 is CATSDRHTGFEAFF. In DNA form, the CDR3 reads TGTGCCACCAGTGACCGCCATACAGGGTTTGAAGCTTTCTTT. The V and J genes are TRBV24-1 and TRBJ1-1; D is perhaps TRBD1 (6 bases). This CDR3 region has 14 residues. The V and J ends lost 4 bases and 7 bases respectively, with 15 bases between them. Germline V gives CDR1 KGHDR, CDR2 SFDVKD.

The chain combines TRBV28 with TRBJ1-3; the D gene is possibly TRBD1 (5 bases). Germline V gene sequence: CDR1 MDHEN, CDR2 SYDVKM. Trimming removed 4 bases at V and 4 bases at J, with 11 bases between. This CDR3 contains 14 residues. CDR3 DNA sequence: TGTGCCAGCAGTTCAAGGGGTAGGGGAAACACCATATATTTT. Translating gives CASSSRGRGNTIYF.

The chain recombines TRBV18 with TRBJ2-5, with 7 bases fitting TRBD1. The CDR3 covers 13 residues. Germline values: CDR1 KGHSH, CDR2 LQKENI. The V and J ends lost 3 bases and 4 bases, in that order; junction bases with no gene match: 2. Here the CDR3 reads CASSPGQSETQYF. Here the CDR3 DNA reads TGTGCCAGCTCACCGGGACAGTCAGAGACCCAGTACTTC.

V is TRBV21-1 and J is TRBJ1-2. TRBV21-1 is classified as a pseudogene. This CDR3 comprises 15 residues. The chain's CDR3 is CASSTLRKREGGYTF. In DNA, the CDR3 is TGTGCCAGCAGCACCCTTAGGAAGAGGGAGGGTGGCTACACCTTC.

The chain recombines TRBV3-1 (or the pseudogene TRBV3-2) with TRBJ2-3; TRBD2 aligns across 10 bases. The V segment lost 0 bases and the J segment 2 bases; nucleotides outside the gene matches: 11. Germline values: CDR1 LGHDT, CDR2 YNNKEL (reference sequence). The CDR3 runs 19 residues. The CDR3 is CASSQDRLAGEHFTDTQYF. The CDR3 DNA reads TGTGCCAGCAGCCAAGATCGGCTAGCGGGGGAACATTTCACAGATACGCAGTATTTT.

The chain couples TRBV19 to TRBJ2-2; 9 bases line up with TRBD1. The CDR3 has 15 amino acids. Germline values: CDR1 LNHDA, CDR2 SQIVND (reference sequence). The J segment lost 6 bases and the V segment lost 3 bases, leaving 5 bases of the junction unmatched. DNA of the CDR3: TGTGCCAGTAGTATCACACAGGGGGCGGCCGGGGAGCTGTTTTTT. It specifies CASSITQGAAGELFF.

The rearrangement joins TRBV29-1 to TRBJ1-1; D uncertain. This CDR3 is 16 amino acids long. Trimming removed 4 bases at V and 10 bases at J, with 28 bases between. CDR1 and CDR2 (germline): SQVTM, ANQGSEA. CDR3 region: CSVVRVPLNQAFGAFF. The CDR3 DNA reads as TGCAGCGTTGTTCGGGTCCCCCTTAATCAAGCGTTTGGAGCTTTCTTT.

This clone was recorded a few times. This chain joins TRBV27 and TRBJ2-1; 7 bases are a match to TRBD1. The ends lost 2 bases at V and 5 bases at J; junction bases unmatched: 6. This CDR3 region has 15 residues. Germline lookup yields CDR1 MNHEY and CDR2 SMNVEV (reference sequence). CDR3 residues: CASSLRQGIHNEQFF. Written as DNA, the CDR3 is TGTGCCAGCAGTTTACGACAGGGAATTCACAATGAGCAGTTCTTC.

The chain combines TRBV5-1 with TRBJ2-3; TRBD1 might be the D (5 bases). In germline, CDR1 is SGHRS, CDR2 YFSETQ. This CDR3 has 13 residues. V was clipped by 0 bases and J by 10 bases, with 12 bases between them. CDR3 sequence: CASSLGTGIPQYF. The DNA for the CDR3 is TGCGCCAGCAGCTTGGGTACAGGAATCCCGCAGTATTTT.

The CDR3 region is CASSLDPPPSSGNTIYF. The DNA of the CDR3 is TGCGCCAGCAGCTTGGATCCCCCCCCGTCCTCTGGAAACACCATATATTTT. The V gene is TRBV5-1, the J gene TRBJ1-3; D not certain. Trimming shortened V by 0 bases and J by 0 bases, and 13 bases separated the two germline ends. The CDR3 covers 17 residues. Germline CDR1 SGHRS, CDR2 YFSETQ.